The present TCR beta chain was sequenced within a study of T-cell reconstitution after alpha-beta-depleted transplantation in children. Study-wide results and limits: Reportedly, alpha-beta T cells present about two months post-transplant originated from several hundred expanded clones of graft origin.

CDR1 and CDR2 from the germline V gene are MNHNS and SASEGT. Trimming removed 7 bases at V and 4 bases at J, with 7 bases between. The CDR3 sequence is 11 residues long. This clonotype was seen only a few times. Its specificity is unknown. Using unique molecular identifiers, the investigators prepared the TCRbeta library. TCRdb reanalysed the PCR reads using MiXCR and keeps one entry per CDR3 protein. The top ten clones hold about 28% of a sample with about 980,000 distinct CDR3 sequences, roughly 29% of them seen once. Material: PBMCs, mostly from graft donor cells, obtained 360 days after TCRalphabeta/CD19-depleted stem cell transplant. J is TRBJ1-2 and V is TRBV6-1; D perhaps matches TRBD1 (5 bases). This sequence was found in a boy in the first two years of life who had a stem cell transplant for SCID, so the T cells may come from the graft donor. The CDR3 nucleotides are TGTGCCAGCACCAGGGCCTATGGCTACACCTTC. Protein: CASTRAYGYTF.